This T cell receptor (beta chain) was obtained from a study of T-cell memory formation after mild COVID-19. This clonotype was seen more than once but under ten times. V gave up 4 bases and J gave up 2 bases, with 12 bases separating them. In germline, CDR1 is SGDLS, CDR2 YYNGEE. The CDR3 contains 15 residues. TCRdb reprocessed the 5' RACE reads with MiXCR, giving one entry per CDR3 protein. The table has 350,000 to 550,000 distinct CDR3 sequences, roughly 17% seen once. The chain combines TRBV9 with TRBJ2-2; D unclear. This receptor was taken from a man between 18 and 35 years old who had mild COVID-19 (a few samples of this study predate the infection). Cell type and time point are not known. Sequenced input: PBMCs or a T cell subset sorted from them (not recorded which). CDR3 DNA: TGTGCCAGCAGCCCACCCCCGACTAACACCGGGGAGCTGTTTTTT. Translated: CASSPPPTNTGELFF.